One T cell receptor (beta chain) is described in this entry. These data are taken from a study of blood T cell repertoires in COVID-19. Study background: Samples taken during acute and convalescent COVID-19 were collected in the United States, Italy and Spain. Sources were T cells, B-cell-depleted T cells, or PBMCs; the material itself was cDNA or gDNA.

In the original analysis: Reference gene primer amplification gave estimated nucleated cell counts. Sequenced by immunoSEQ multiplex PCR; TCRdb stores in-frame clones only, minus some. The V and J calls and clone size come from that table; D and trimming were worked out from the DNA. The data show 27,000 or so clones, approximately 86% seen once. This CDR3 comprises 13 residues. J gave up 8 bases and V 2 bases, and 3 bases lay outside the gene matches. Germline CDR1 and CDR2: MNHEY and SVGAGI. This clonotype was obtained from a human donor in a cohort sampled during active COVID-19. The source material was peripheral blood. J is TRBJ2-1 and V is TRBV6-5; 7 positions match TRBD1. The CDR3 spells CASSYGQVHEQFF. The CDR3 coding sequence is TGTGCCAGCAGTTACGGACAGGTCCATGAGCAGTTCTTC.